This T cell receptor (beta chain) was documented in a study of shared clonotypes between healthy human individuals. Whole-study findings and limits: Larger estimated richness was generally recorded for naive subsets relative to memory subsets.

As defined, naive CD8 cells were CD45RO-negative and positively selected for CCR7, with terminally differentiated effector memory CD45RA+ cells excluded. As concerns this clone: Its antigen is undetermined.

Clones were sequenced by immunoSEQ multiplex PCR, and TCRdb holds only the in-frame ones, with some missing. The sample includes 650,000 to 800,000 clones, about 92% of them seen just once. This TCR derives from a man aged 25-45 years in good health. Material for sequencing was naive CD8+ T cells sorted from blood.

Written as DNA, the CDR3 is TGTGCCAGCTCACGCGGGAATGAAGAGCAGTACTTC. Translating it yields CASSRGNEEQYF. The V gene is TRBV18, the J gene TRBJ2-7; D perhaps matches TRBD2 (6 bases). V was clipped by 4 bases and J by 7 bases, with 11 bases between them. CDR1 is KGHSH and CDR2 is LQKENI in the germline V gene. CDR3 length: 12 amino acids.